These 20 T cell receptor beta chains share one sample of origin, sequenced in a study of CD8 T cells in ankylosing spondylitis. Study-wide findings and caveats: What appeared characteristic of ankylosing spondylitis blood was a TCR beta motif of eight highly homologous variants.

These receptors have no known antigen. TCRdb ran MiXCR on the 5' RACE reads and lists one entry per CDR3 protein. The sample carries some 800,000 distinct CDR3 sequences, roughly 10% recorded once. The sequenced material came from blood, either unsorted or a sorted T cell fraction (not recorded which). These receptors originate from a male donor with ankylosing spondylitis.

V is TRBV10-3 and J is TRBJ2-7, with TRBD1 identical over 10 bases. CDR1 is ENHRY, CDR2 SYGVKD, per germline. With 6 bases clipped from V and 5 bases from J, the junction kept 7 bases outside the gene matches. This CDR3 region has 14 residues. Here the CDR3 DNA reads TGTGCCATCAGCCGGGACAGGGGAGTTGACGAGCAGTACTTC. Translation gives CAISRDRGVDEQYF.

This clonotype occurred many times. The genes are TRBV12-3 or TRBV12-4 and TRBJ1-1, with D perhaps TRBD1 (5 bases). This CDR3 is 13 amino acids long. Trimming took 6 bases from V and 5 from J, leaving 13 bases between them. CDR3 residues: CASSFLWGTEAFF. CDR3 DNA sequence: TGTGCCAGCAGCTTTCTGTGGGGGACTGAAGCTTTCTTT.

This chain connects TRBV7-8 to TRBJ2-7; possible D gene TRBD1, 6 bases. Between the trimmed V and J ends, which lost 3 bases and 3 bases, there was a span of 9 bases. The germline V gene has CDR1 SGHVS and CDR2 FQNEAQ. There are 13 residues in the CDR3. CDR3 sequence: CASSFVDSYEQYF. In DNA, the CDR3 is TGTGCCAGCAGCTTTGTGGACAGCTACGAGCAGTACTTC. Using reference TRBV7-8 and TRBJ2-7 for the parts outside the CDR3, the full variable domain is GAGVSQSPRYKVAKRGQDVALRCDPISGHVSLFWYQQALGQGPEFLTYFQNEAQLDKSGLPSDRFFAERPEGSVSTLKIQRTQQEDSAVYLCASSFVDSYEQYFGPGTRLTVT.

This clonotype was seen only a few times. The gene calls are TRBV4-2 and TRBJ1-1, with D perhaps matching TRBD1 (5 bases). Trimming removed 0 bases from V and 0 bases from J, with 11 bases in between. The V gene's germline CDR1 is LGHNA and CDR2 YNFKEQ. There are 16 residues in the CDR3. The CDR3 DNA reads as TGTGCCAGCAGCCAAGATCGGGGGGTAGTGAACACTGAAGCTTTCTTT. Protein: CASSQDRGVVNTEAFF.

This clonotype was seen at least ten times. An end of the junction differs from the germline gene, which may be a read error. The chain couples TRBV7-7 to TRBJ2-5; tentative D call: TRBD1 (6 bases). CDR1 is SSHAT, CDR2 FNYEAQ, per germline (reference sequence). This CDR3 has 14 amino acids. The CDR3 region is CASSSTGRGETQYF. The CDR3 region has the DNA TGTGCTAGCAGCTCCACAGGGCGCGGAGAGACCCAGTACTTC.

The gene calls are TRBV4-3 and TRBJ2-7; D is possibly TRBD2 (6 bases). The V gene lost 4 bases and the J gene lost 0 bases, with 19 bases spanning the gap. Germline V gene data show CDR1 as LGHNA and CDR2 as YSLEER. This CDR3 has 17 amino acids. CDR3 in amino acids: CASSRGFGDGSSYEQYF. In DNA, the CDR3 is TGCGCCAGCAGCCGAGGATTTGGGGACGGGAGCTCCTACGAGCAGTACTTC.

The chain has TRBV20-1 and TRBJ1-1, with D unresolved. The CDR3 contains 14 residues. Trimming removed 4 bases at V and 1 base at J, with 13 bases between. Germline V gene sequence: CDR1 DFQATT, CDR2 SNEGSKA (reference sequence). The CDR3 region is CSATRGPWNTEAFF. The CDR3 DNA reads as TGCAGTGCTACCCGAGGACCTTGGAACACTGAAGCTTTCTTT.

The rearrangement uses TRBV18 and TRBJ1-2; 9 bases map to TRBD1. After removal of 1 base from V and 6 bases from J, the junction contained 9 bases not matched to a gene. The CDR3 length is 16 residues. The germline V gene has CDR1 KGHSH and CDR2 LQKENI. The CDR3 reads CASSPLGTGLSDGYTF. As DNA, the CDR3 is TGTGCCAGCTCACCACTGGGGACAGGGTTAAGCGATGGCTACACCTTC.

The chain joins TRBV7-2 to TRBJ2-5; 10 positions agree with TRBD2. After removal of 7 bases from V and 5 bases from J, the junction contained 4 bases not matched to a gene. The CDR3 contains 13 residues. Looked up from germline, CDR1 is SGHTA and CDR2 is FQGNSA. Here the CDR3 reads CASKLAGAETQYF. CDR3 DNA: TGTGCCAGCAAGCTAGCGGGAGCGGAGACCCAGTACTTC.

This clonotype came up many times. The rearrangement joins TRBV20-1 to TRBJ2-7; D is possibly TRBD1 or TRBD2 (5 bases each). Germline CDR1 DFQATT, CDR2 SNEGSKA (reference sequence). The CDR3 loop spans 13 amino acids. V shed 5 bases and J shed 5 bases, with 16 bases lying between them. CDR3 bases: TGCAGTGCTGCCGGGACCCTCCTCCACGAGCAGTACTTC. Translation: CSAAGTLLHEQYF.

The chain couples TRBV5-1 to TRBJ2-7; no definite D call. The CDR3 totals 15 residues. Trimming removed 0 bases at V and 0 bases at J, with 10 bases between. Per the germline V gene, CDR1 is SGHRS and CDR2 is YFSETQ. The CDR3 region is CASSLVVSSSYEQYF. CDR3 sequence (DNA): TGCGCCAGCAGCTTGGTCGTCAGTAGCTCCTACGAGCAGTACTTC.

The chain combines TRBV5-1 with TRBJ1-1; tentative D call: TRBD1 (6 bases). Trimming shortened V by 4 bases and J by 1 base, and 17 bases separated the two germline ends. CDR3 length: 16 amino acids. Germline CDR1 reads SGHRS; CDR2 reads YFSETQ. CDR3 DNA sequence: TGCGCCAGCAGCCCCGCTAACAGGGCAGAGAACACTGAAGCTTTCTTT. It is translated as CASSPANRAENTEAFF.

This clonotype was observed a few times. V usage is TRBV7-2 and J usage is TRBJ1-5; TRBD1 might be the D (5 bases). This CDR3 has 16 residues. Per the germline V gene, CDR1 is SGHTA and CDR2 is FQGNSA. V lost 2 bases, J lost 0 bases, and 11 bases lay in between. CDR3 residues: CASSLLGGYSNQPQHF. The CDR3 coding sequence is TGTGCCAGCAGCTTATTGGGGGGGTATAGCAATCAGCCCCAGCATTTT.

This clonotype was picked up a small number of times. The rearrangement uses TRBV18 and TRBJ2-5, with D hard to call. The CDR3 totals 13 residues. Looked up from germline, CDR1 is KGHSH and CDR2 is LQKENI. V lost 2 bases, J lost 0 bases, and 4 bases lay in between. CDR3 DNA sequence: TGTGCCAGCTCACCATCCCACCAAGAGACCCAGTACTTC. This translates into CASSPSHQETQYF.

This chain links TRBV4-1 with TRBJ2-4, with D perhaps TRBD1 or TRBD2 (5 bases each). From germline, CDR1 is MGHRA and CDR2 YSYEKL. The germline V and J ends were trimmed by 2 bases and 2 bases, with 13 bases remaining between them. This CDR3 is 16 amino acids long. The CDR3 reads CASSQPRDLTKNIQYF. DNA for the CDR3: TGCGCCAGCAGCCAACCTAGGGACCTAACCAAAAACATTCAGTACTTC.

The chain combines TRBV5-8 with TRBJ1-3, with a weak D call TRBD1 (5 bases). Germline CDR1 SGHTS, CDR2 YDEGEE. The CDR3 extends over 16 amino acids. The germline V and J ends were trimmed by 0 bases and 1 base, with 11 bases remaining between them. CDR3 protein: CASSLVAGGSGNTIYF. The CDR3 DNA reads as TGTGCCAGCAGCTTGGTAGCCGGGGGATCTGGAAACACCATATATTTT.

The chain couples TRBV7-3 to TRBJ2-6, with TRBD1 as a possible D gene (5 bases). The CDR3 is 14 residues long. V lost 5 bases, J lost 4 bases, and 9 bases lay in between. Germline V CDR1 and CDR2: SGHTA, FQGTGA. In DNA form, the CDR3 reads TGTGCCAGCAGCCCCAGGGAAGGGGCCAACGTCCTGACTTTC. It codes for CASSPREGANVLTF.

The chain recombines TRBV27 with TRBJ1-1; D is unresolved. The V gene's germline CDR1 is MNHEY and CDR2 SMNVEV (reference sequence). CDR3 length: 16 residues. V shed 3 bases and J shed 7 bases, with 21 bases lying between them. This CDR3 reads CASSLRARMGFNEAFF. DNA for the CDR3: TGTGCCAGCAGTTTGAGGGCCCGGATGGGGTTCAATGAAGCTTTCTTT.

This sequence joins TRBV24-1 and TRBJ1-5; D might be TRBD1 (6 bases). The length of the CDR3 is 15 residues. V was pared by 9 bases and J by 4 bases, with 18 bases between. Looked up from germline, CDR1 is KGHDR and CDR2 is SFDVKD. The CDR3 DNA reads TGTGCCACCTCCAACGGGGGAGGGGGGAATCAGCCCCAGCATTTT. This encodes CATSNGGGGNQPQHF.

V usage is TRBV5-1 and J usage is TRBJ2-6; 9 bases line up with TRBD1. CDR1 is SGHRS and CDR2 is YFSETQ in the germline V gene. Losses at the gene ends were 4 bases for V and 4 bases for J; bases not matched to a gene: 3. This CDR3 has 15 residues. In DNA, the CDR3 is TGCGCCAGCAGCCGGGACAGGGCCGGGGCCAACGTCCTGACTTTC. Translation: CASSRDRAGANVLTF. The full variable domain, its missing parts supplied by reference TRBV5-1 and TRBJ2-6, is KAGVTQTPRYLIKTRGQQVTLSCSPISGHRSVSWYQQTPGQGLQFLFEYFSETQRNKGNFPGRFSGRQFSNSRSEMNVSTLELGDSALYLCASSRDRAGANVLTFGAGSRLTVL.